In this sample, the clone carrying this T cell receptor beta chain turned up a few times. Its antigen is unknown. In TCRdb, the reads were re-called with MiXCR into one record per CDR3 protein. The sample lists 400,000 or so distinct CDR3 sequences, 25% to 40% seen once, with about an eighth in the top ten. The source of the sample is a study of T cell repertoires in cytomegalovirus infection. Regarding the study as a whole: HLA-C-restricted CMV-specific TCR beta clonotypes were dominant in the ex vivo response.

This CDR3 contains 17 residues. V lost 0 bases to trimming and J lost 3 bases, with 14 bases between them. Germline CDR1 is SGHDN and CDR2 is FVKESK. The source is a human donor in good health (CMV status not recorded). Some clones in this sample may be carry-over from other donors' samples. What was sequenced was PBMCs. The V gene is TRBV14, the J gene TRBJ2-2; D not certain. The chain's CDR3 is CASSQDLTALHTGELFF. The CDR3, as DNA: TGTGCCAGCAGCCAAGATCTTACGGCACTTCACACCGGGGAGCTGTTTTTT.